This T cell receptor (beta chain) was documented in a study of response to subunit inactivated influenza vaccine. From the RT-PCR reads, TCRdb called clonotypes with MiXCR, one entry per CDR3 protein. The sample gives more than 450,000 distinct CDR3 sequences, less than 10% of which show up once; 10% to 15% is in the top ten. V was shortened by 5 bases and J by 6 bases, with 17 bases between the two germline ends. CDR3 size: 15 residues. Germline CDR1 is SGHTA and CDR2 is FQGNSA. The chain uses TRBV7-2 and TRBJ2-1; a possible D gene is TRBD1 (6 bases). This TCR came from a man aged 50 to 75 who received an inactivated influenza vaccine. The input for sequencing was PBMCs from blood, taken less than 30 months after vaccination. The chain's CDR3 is CASSQTGPVSNEQFF. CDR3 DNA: TGTGCCAGCAGCCAGACAGGCCCAGTCAGCAATGAGCAGTTCTTC.